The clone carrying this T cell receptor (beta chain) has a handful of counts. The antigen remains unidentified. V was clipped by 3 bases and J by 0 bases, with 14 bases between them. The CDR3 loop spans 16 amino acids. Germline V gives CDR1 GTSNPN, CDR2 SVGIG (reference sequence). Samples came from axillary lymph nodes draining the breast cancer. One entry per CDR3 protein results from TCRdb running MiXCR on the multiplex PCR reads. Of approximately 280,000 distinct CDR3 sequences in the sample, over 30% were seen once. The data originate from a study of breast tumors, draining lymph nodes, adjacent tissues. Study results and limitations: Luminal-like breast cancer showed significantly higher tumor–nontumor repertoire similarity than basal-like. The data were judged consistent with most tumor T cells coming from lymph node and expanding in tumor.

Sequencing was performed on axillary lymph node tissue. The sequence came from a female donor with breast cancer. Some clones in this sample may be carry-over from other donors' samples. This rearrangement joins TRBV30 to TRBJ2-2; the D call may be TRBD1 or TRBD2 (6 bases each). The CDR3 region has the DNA TGTGCCTGGAGCAGGAGGGGGGTTACGAACACCGGGGAGCTGTTTTTT. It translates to CAWSRRGVTNTGELFF. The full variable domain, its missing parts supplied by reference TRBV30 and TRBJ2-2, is SQTIHQWPATLVQPVGSPLSLECTVEGTSNPNLYWYRQAAGRGLQLLFYSVGIGQISSEVPQNLSASRPQDRQFILSSKKLLLSDSGFYLCAWSRRGVTNTGELFFGEGSRLTVL.